The T cell receptor beta chain described here comes from a study of CD8 T cells in ankylosing spondylitis (dated by TCRdb to the late 2010s). A note on the overall study: The study profiled T cell receptor beta repertoires in healthy donors and ankylosing spondylitis patients to find disease-linked TCR variants. Peripheral blood was sampled, and synovial fluid was also collected from ankylosing spondylitis patients. In total, the full study cohort was made up of over a hundred healthy donors and 25 ankylosing spondylitis patients.

V is pruned by 0 bases and J by 4 bases, leaving 6 bases of the junction without a gene match. CDR1 and CDR2 were assigned from the germline V gene as SGHRS and YFSETQ. From the cysteine through the phenylalanine, the CDR3 covers 16 amino acids. Only CDR3 DNA remains: 48 bases, in frame from the first base. Broader findings and caveats from the paper: Blood from ankylosing spondylitis patients appeared to be characterized by a TCR beta motif composed of several highly homologous amino acid variants. Some motif variants were previously reported in synovial fluid and blood of reactive arthritis patients, suggesting common disease-initiation mechanisms. The disease-linked clones had a CD8+ phenotype and were found at relatively low frequencies in peripheral blood. The disease-linked clones were reported as significantly enriched in matched synovial fluid samples from ankylosing spondylitis patients.

For this clonotype: Its target antigen remains unknown. Base qualities are missing; no much larger clone stands one base away.

These reads were obtained on an Illumina HiSeq 2500. TCR beta libraries were prepared by quantitative 5'-RACE with molecular barcodes. From the authors' description of their analysis: Disease-linked TCR variants were identified with a new computational method built on a probabilistic model of VDJ rearrangement. Clones were called with MiXCR by TCRdb after fastp trimmed the public reads at Q25, and only in-frame beta chains were retained. Under each unique CDR3 protein, matching rows form one entry showing the most common genes and DNA. What appears here as the V and J calls and clone size reflects TCRdb's work, not the paper's. The sample table records hundreds of thousands of distinct CDR3 sequences; roughly 18% of these occur just once. The ten largest account for 1% of the sample.

Sequences were obtained from blood, either unsorted or a sorted T cell fraction (not recorded which). The TCR comes from a male donor with ankylosing spondylitis. Here the chain combines TRBV5-1 and TRBJ2-7, and 11 junction bases match TRBD2. This receptor carries the CDR3 CASSLERASGRYEQYF. The DNA is TGCGCCAGCAGCTTGGAGCGGGCTAGCGGGAGGTACGAGCAGTACTTC. Here the CDR3 is joined to the reference TRBV5-1 and TRBJ2-7 genes, and the full variable domain is: KAGVTQTPRYLIKTRGQQVTLSCSPISGHRSVSWYQQTPGQGLQFLFEYFSETQRNKGNFPGRFSGRQFSNSRSEMNVSTLELGDSALYLCASSLERASGRYEQYFGPGTRLTVT.